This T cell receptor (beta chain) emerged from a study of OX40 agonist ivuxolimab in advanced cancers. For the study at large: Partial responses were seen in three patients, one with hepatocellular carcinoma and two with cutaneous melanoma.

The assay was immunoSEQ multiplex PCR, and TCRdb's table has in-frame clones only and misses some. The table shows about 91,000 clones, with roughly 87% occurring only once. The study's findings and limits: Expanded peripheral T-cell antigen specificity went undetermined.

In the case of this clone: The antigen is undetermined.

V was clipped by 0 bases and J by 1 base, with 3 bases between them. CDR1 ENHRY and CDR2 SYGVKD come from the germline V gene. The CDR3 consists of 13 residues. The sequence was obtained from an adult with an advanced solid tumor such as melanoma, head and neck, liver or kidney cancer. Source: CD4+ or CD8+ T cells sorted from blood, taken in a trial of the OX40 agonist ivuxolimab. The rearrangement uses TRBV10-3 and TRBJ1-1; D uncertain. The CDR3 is CAISESQNTEAFF. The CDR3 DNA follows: TGTGCCATCAGTGAGTCCCAGAACACTGAAGCTTTCTTT.